These 10 T cell receptor beta chains originate from one sample sequenced in a study of blood T cell repertoires in COVID-19. The data were produced by immunoSEQ multiplex PCR, yet TCRdb's version contains in-frame clones alone and is incomplete. The sample holds 150,000 to 160,000 clones, 78% seen once. The sample was peripheral blood. All receptors come from a man aged 80 or over with acute or convalescent COVID-19.

The rearrangement uses TRBV10-3 and TRBJ2-5, with TRBD1 matching over 9 bases. In germline, CDR1 is ENHRY, CDR2 SYGVKD. Trimming removed 7 bases from V and 2 bases from J; junction bases left unmatched: 2. This CDR3 has 13 residues. The CDR3 protein is CAIKGQGQETQYF. The DNA for the CDR3 is TGTGCCATCAAGGGACAGGGACAAGAGACCCAGTACTTC.

This clone was observed a single time. The J gene is TRBJ2-1, the V gene TRBV7-9; 7 nucleotides match TRBD1. This CDR3 is built from 13 residues. V was pared by 5 bases and J by 8 bases, with 6 bases of the junction left unmatched. CDR1 and CDR2 from the germline V gene are SEHNR and FQNEAQ (reference sequence). The CDR3 coding sequence is TGTGCCAGCAGCCCCCGGGACAGCGATGAGCAGTTCTTC. Its protein is CASSPRDSDEQFF. The full variable domain, in which reference TRBV7-9 and TRBJ2-1 provide the parts outside the CDR3, is DTGVSQNPRHKITKRGQNVTFRCDPISEHNRLYWYRQTLGQGPEFLTYFQNEAQLEKSRLLSDRFSAERPKGSFSTLEIQRTEQGDSAMYLCASSPRDSDEQFFGPGTRLTVL.

This clone was seen more than once but under ten times. The chain has TRBV7-6 and TRBJ1-5; 11 bases align to TRBD1. The CDR3 is 20 amino acids. The germline CDR1 and CDR2 sequences are SGHVS and FNYEAQ. J gave up 4 bases and V 5 bases, and 19 bases lay outside the gene matches. CDR3 residues: CASSPSLFRTGGSKNQPQHF. The CDR3 DNA follows: TGTGCCAGCAGCCCTTCTCTGTTTAGGACAGGGGGCTCGAAAAATCAGCCCCAGCATTTT. Full variable domain (outside the CDR3, taken from reference TRBV7-6 and TRBJ1-5): GAGVSQSPRYKVTKRGQDVALRCDPISGHVSLYWYRQALGQGPEFLTYFNYEAQQDKSGLPNDRFSAERPEGSISTLTIQRTEQRDSAMYRCASSPSLFRTGGSKNQPQHFGDGTRLSIL.

The CDR3 sequence is CASSVAGGLGNEQFF. In nucleotides, the CDR3 is TGTGCCAGCAGTGTAGCGGGGGGGCTAGGCAATGAGCAGTTCTTC. This rearrangement joins TRBV6-4 to TRBJ2-1, with 11 bases lining up with TRBD2. The CDR3 has 15 residues. Trimming removed 4 bases from V and 6 bases from J; junction bases left unmatched: 5. Looked up from germline, CDR1 is MRHNA and CDR2 is SNTAGT.

The chain couples TRBV6-5 to TRBJ1-5; D remains ambiguous. The V gene's germline CDR1 is MNHEY and CDR2 SVGAGI. V gave up 6 bases and J gave up 3 bases, with 9 bases separating them. CDR3 size: 13 residues. The CDR3 nucleotides read TGTGCCAGCAGCCCCCACATCAATCAGCCCCAGCATTTT. Protein sequence: CASSPHINQPQHF.

This clone has just a few counts. The rearrangement links TRBV5-1 to TRBJ2-1; 12 bases are a match to TRBD1. J was trimmed by 9 bases and V by 9 bases; bases with no gene match: 10. The CDR3 consists of 14 residues. Germline V CDR1 and CDR2: SGHRS, YFSETQ. Here the CDR3 reads CATAPGQGAFEQFF. For the CDR3, the DNA is TGCGCCACCGCCCCGGGACAGGGGGCTTTTGAGCAGTTCTTC.

The V and J genes are TRBV5-1 and TRBJ2-7, with 10 bases fitting TRBD1. The CDR3 extends over 16 amino acids. CDR1 and CDR2 from the germline V gene are SGHRS and YFSETQ. The V gene end was trimmed by 4 bases and the J gene end by 5 bases; junction bases not matched to a gene: 12. DNA of the CDR3: TGCGCCAGCAGCCCCGGACAGGGGGATCCATCCCACGAGCAGTACTTC. It translates to CASSPGQGDPSHEQYF.

This clone has just a few counts. This chain links TRBV28 with TRBJ2-7, with D perhaps TRBD1 (6 bases). Per germline, CDR1 MDHEN and CDR2 SYDVKM. This CDR3 has 13 residues. With 5 bases removed from V and 5 bases from J, the gap between germline ends came to 13 bases. CDR3 loop: CASSTQGINEQYV. The CDR3, as DNA: TGTGCCAGCAGTACACAGGGTATCAACGAGCAGTACGTC.

This chain joins TRBV5-1 and TRBJ1-1; perhaps TRBD1 as D (5 bases). Trimming took off 2 bases at V and 3 bases at J, with 14 bases between the two ends. The CDR3 spans 15 residues. The V gene's germline CDR1 is SGHRS and CDR2 YFSETQ. The CDR3 loop is CASSLMQGSYTEAFF. The CDR3 DNA follows: TGCGCCAGCAGCTTAATGCAGGGTTCTTACACTGAAGCTTTCTTT. Full variable domain (remainder filled in from reference TRBV5-1 and TRBJ1-1): KAGVTQTPRYLIKTRGQQVTLSCSPISGHRSVSWYQQTPGQGLQFLFEYFSETQRNKGNFPGRFSGRQFSNSRSEMNVSTLELGDSALYLCASSLMQGSYTEAFFGQGTRLTVV.

Many counts were recorded for this clone. This sequence joins TRBV6-2 or TRBV6-3 and TRBJ2-7; the D is unclear. Trimming removed 5 bases from V and 3 bases from J, with 8 bases in between. From germline, CDR1 is MNHEY and CDR2 SVGEGT. The CDR3 consists of 12 residues. CDR3 in amino acids: CASSNPIYEQYF. DNA of the CDR3: TGTGCCAGCAGTAACCCTATCTACGAGCAGTACTTC.